A selection of T cell receptor beta chains follows, all from one sample in a study of T cell changes during pregnancy in multiple sclerosis. The method was immunoSEQ multiplex PCR; TCRdb's version includes in-frame clones alone and lacks a portion of them. The sample shows some 60,000 clones, about 90% of them seen only once. This sample comprised peripheral blood, obtained in the second trimester of pregnancy. Receptors originate from a female donor in good health, enrolled as a control in a pregnancy study. The CDR3 runs from the conserved cysteine through the conserved F or W. The D gene is left open where the match is weak. Where a row states a size, it is once, few, many or the class of an expanded clone; other rows omit it.

v_call	j_call	clone_size	d_call	cdr3_nt	cdr3_aa
TRBV2	TRBJ1-2	-	TRBD1	TGTGCCAGCAGGCCGGGACAGGGTGACTATGGCTACACCTTC	CASRPGQGDYGYTF
TRBV6-4	TRBJ2-1	-	-	TGTGCCAGCAGTGAAACGTTGGGCCACAATGAGCAGTTCTTC	CASSETLGHNEQFF
TRBV30	TRBJ1-1	once	-	TGTGCCTGGGACCGACTCCCCTATTTGAACACTGAAGCTTTCTTT	CAWDRLPYLNTEAFF
TRBV2	TRBJ1-6	-	TRBD1	TGTGCCAGCAGTGAAGGGGGACAGTATAATTCACCCCTCCACTTT	CASSEGGQYNSPLHF
TRBV4-2	TRBJ2-3	-	TRBD2	TGTGCCAGCAGCCAAGATTGGGCGGGAGCGGGGGATACGCAGTATTTT	CASSQDWAGAGDTQYF
TRBV9	TRBJ2-1	-	-	TGTGCCAGCAGCGTAGGCTGGAGACAGTACAATGAGCAGTTCTTC	CASSVGWRQYNEQFF
TRBV29-1	TRBJ2-4	-	-	TGCAGCGTTGGAGGGCTAGCCAAAAACATTCAGTACTTC	CSVGGLAKNIQYF
TRBV6-1	TRBJ2-7	-	TRBD1	TGTGCCAGCAGTGATTTCGACGTACAGGGGGCGTCATACGAGCAGTACTTC	CASSDFDVQGASYEQYF
TRBV7-3	TRBJ2-1	once	-	TGTGCCAGCAGCTTACTCCCCTCTTATGAGCAGTTCTTC	CASSLLPSYEQFF
TRBV28	TRBJ1-4	once	-	TGTGCCAGCAGGTCCGAGGTTAGGAATGAAAAACTGTTTTTT	CASRSEVRNEKLFF
TRBV7-8	TRBJ2-5	once	TRBD1	TGTGCCAGCAGCCCGGGACAGGCCGGGGAGACCCAGTACTTC	CASSPGQAGETQYF
TRBV4-1	TRBJ2-7	-	TRBD2	TGCGCCAGCAGCCAAGATACTAGCGGGAGCGCCTACGAGCAGTACTTC	CASSQDTSGSAYEQYF
TRBV7-9	TRBJ2-7	-	-	TGTGCCAGCAGCTTAATTCTCTACGAGCAGTACTTC	CASSLILYEQYF
TRBV5-3	TRBJ2-1	-	-	TGTGCCAGAAGCTCGCCACACCCTCCCGGGAGCTCCTACAATGAGCAGTTCTTC	CARSSPHPPGSSYNEQFF
TRBV10-3	TRBJ2-1	once	TRBD2	TGTGCCATCAGTGAGGGACTAGCGGACAATGAGCAGTTCTTC	CAISEGLADNEQFF
TRBV13	TRBJ2-7	once	-	TGTGCCAGCAGCCCCGGACTGTTAACCTACGAGCAGTACTTC	CASSPGLLTYEQYF